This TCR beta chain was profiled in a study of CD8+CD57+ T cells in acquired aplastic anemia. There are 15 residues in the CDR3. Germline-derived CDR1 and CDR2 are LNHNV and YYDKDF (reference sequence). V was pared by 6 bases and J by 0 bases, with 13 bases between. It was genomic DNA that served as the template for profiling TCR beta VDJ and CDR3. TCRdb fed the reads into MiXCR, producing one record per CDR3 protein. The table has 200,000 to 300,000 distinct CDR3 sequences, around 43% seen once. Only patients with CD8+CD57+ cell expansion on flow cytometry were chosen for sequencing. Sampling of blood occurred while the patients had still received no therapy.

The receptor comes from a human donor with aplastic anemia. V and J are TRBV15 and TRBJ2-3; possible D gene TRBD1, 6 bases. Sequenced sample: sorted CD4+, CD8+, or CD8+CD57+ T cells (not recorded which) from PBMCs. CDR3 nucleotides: TGTGCCACCAGAACAGGGTCCTTTAGCACAGATACGCAGTATTTT. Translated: CATRTGSFSTDTQYF. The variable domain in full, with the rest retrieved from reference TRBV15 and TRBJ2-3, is DAMVIQNPRYQVTQFGKPVTLSCSQTLNHNVMYWYQQKSSQAPKLLFHYYDKDFNNEADTPDNFQSRRPNTSFCFLDIRSPGLGDTAMYLCATRTGSFSTDTQYFGPGTRLTVL.